The 11 T cell receptor beta chains presented below share a single source sample, sequenced in a study of a mutant IDH1 vaccine in newly diagnosed glioma. The time point denotes: week 11, during vaccination. Doses of 300 ug of mutant IDH1 20-mer peptide were given with topical imiquimod. Their recognized antigens are unknown. Data came from immunoSEQ multiplex PCR; TCRdb stores just in-frame clones and leaves some out. Among about 30,000 clones listed, just under 80% were seen once. The sample here was PBMCs, taken from a glioma patient whose treatment included an IDH1 peptide vaccine. These receptors all stem from a man aged 30-40 years with glioma.

This chain links TRBV9 with TRBJ2-2; 8 bases fit TRBD2. CDR3 length: 15 amino acids. V was clipped by 1 base and J by 5 bases; unmatched bases: 4. The germline V gene encodes CDR1 SGDLS and CDR2 YYNGEE. For the CDR3, the DNA is TGTGCCAGCAGCGTACGGGGGGGCCTGACCGGGGAGCTGTTTTTT. This translates into CASSVRGGLTGELFF.

This clone was found a few times. The CDR3 nucleotides are TGTGCCTGGAGTGCCATCCGGAATTCAAATAGCAATCAGCCCCAGCATTTT. Its protein is CAWSAIRNSNSNQPQHF. This rearrangement joins TRBV30 to TRBJ1-5; no clear D. The length of the CDR3 is 17 residues. CDR1 and CDR2 (germline): GTSNPN, SVGIG (reference sequence). V lost 1 base to trimming and J lost 0 bases, with 16 bases between them. Full variable domain (remainder filled in from reference TRBV30 and TRBJ1-5): SQTIHQWPATLVQPVGSPLSLECTVEGTSNPNLYWYRQAAGRGLQLLFYSVGIGQISSEVPQNLSASRPQDRQFILSSKKLLLSDSGFYLCAWSAIRNSNSNQPQHFGDGTRLSIL.

The gene calls are TRBV5-4 and TRBJ2-2, with unresolved D. V was clipped by 4 bases and J by 1 base, with 8 bases between them. CDR1 and CDR2 from the germline V gene are SGHNT and YYREEE (reference sequence). This CDR3 comprises 14 residues. CDR3 coding DNA: TGTGCCAGCAGCGCCACAGAGAACACCGGGGAGCTGTTTTTT. Protein sequence: CASSATENTGELFF.

The chain employs TRBV5-6 and TRBJ1-5; 8 nucleotides match TRBD1. After removal of 0 bases from V and 5 bases from J, the junction contained 7 bases not matched to a gene. The CDR3 has 16 amino acids. The V gene's germline CDR1 is SGHDT and CDR2 YYEEEE. The CDR3: CASSLGQGLRDQPQHF. CDR3 DNA: TGTGCCAGCAGCTTGGGACAGGGGTTAAGAGATCAGCCCCAGCATTTT.

The chain carries TRBV27 and TRBJ1-2; the D gene is possibly TRBD1 (5 bases). Between the trimmed V and J ends, which lost 4 bases and 4 bases, there was a span of 7 bases. The germline V gene has CDR1 MNHEY and CDR2 SMNVEV (reference sequence). This CDR3 spans 12 amino acids. For the CDR3, the DNA is TGTGCCAGCAGTTCCGGGACCTATGGCTACACCTTC. The encoded protein is CASSSGTYGYTF.

The gene calls are TRBV19 and TRBJ2-3, with D possibly TRBD2 on 7 matching bases. The CDR3 has 15 residues. Germline CDR1 and CDR2: LNHDA and SQIVND (reference sequence). Trimming stripped 2 bases from V and 6 bases from J, with 15 bases between. CDR3 in DNA: TGTGCCAGTAGTATAATGGGCGGGGGCTCCGATACGCAGTATTTT. Its translation: CASSIMGGGSDTQYF.

This clone was seen only once. Written as DNA, the CDR3 is TGTGCCAGTAAACAAAGGGGGGCATACTATGGCTACACCTTC. Translated: CASKQRGAYYGYTF. This sequence joins TRBV19 and TRBJ1-2; a weak D match, TRBD1 (6 bases). Trimming pared 7 bases from V and 3 bases from J, leaving 15 bases between. Germline lookup yields CDR1 LNHDA and CDR2 SQIVND (reference sequence). The length of the CDR3 is 14 residues.

This chain links TRBV6-5 with TRBJ1-3; the match to TRBD1 covers 7 bases. J was trimmed by 4 bases and V by 0 bases; bases with no gene match: 6. The CDR3 runs to 16 residues. Germline CDR1 is MNHEY and CDR2 is SVGAGI. DNA of the CDR3: TGTGCCAGCAGTTACTCCTTGACAGGGCTAGGAAACACCATATATTTT. It encodes CASSYSLTGLGNTIYF.

The V gene is TRBV6-1, the J gene TRBJ1-5, with TRBD1 matching over 10 bases. Germline trimming cut 4 bases from V and 2 bases from J; bases unmatched to any gene: 5. There are 16 residues in the CDR3. Germline V gene data show CDR1 as MNHNS and CDR2 as SASEGT. CDR3 region: CASSAMDRGGNQPQHF. CDR3 coding DNA: TGTGCCAGCAGTGCGATGGACAGGGGGGGCAATCAGCCCCAGCATTTT.

This clone was counted a single time. The genes are TRBV14 and TRBJ2-3; TRBD2 matches 8 bases. There are 16 residues in the CDR3. CDR1 SGHDN and CDR2 FVKESK come from the germline V gene. The trim removed 4 bases at V and 6 bases at J, leaving 12 bases unmatched. The CDR3 reads CASSRPGLVPWDTQYF. The CDR3 DNA reads TGTGCCAGCAGCCGGCCGGGACTAGTGCCATGGGATACGCAGTATTTT.

This clone was picked up a small number of times. This chain joins TRBV2 and TRBJ1-1; a weak D match, TRBD1 (5 bases). CDR3 length: 13 residues. CDR1 and CDR2 (germline): SNHLY, FYNNEI. Trimming removed 4 bases from V and 5 bases from J, with 11 bases in between. The CDR3 sequence is CASSGADKTEAFF. The CDR3 DNA reads as TGTGCCAGCAGTGGGGCGGACAAGACTGAAGCTTTCTTT.